This TCR beta chain is drawn from a study of T cell responses to AZD1222 COVID-19 vaccine. Sequencing used immunoSEQ multiplex PCR; TCRdb keeps in-frame clones, though not all of them. Among approximately 110,000 clones listed, about 87% were seen once. Notes on this clone: Its matching antigen is unknown.

Study conclusions and caveats: Seropositive at baseline were only a handful of AZD1222 recipients. Distributed over spike, vaccine-associated CD4 TCRs predominated at 160-218 and 743-854.

V shed 3 bases and J 8 bases; nucleotides not matched to a gene: 11. The CDR3 extends over 16 amino acids. Germline loops: CDR1 LGHNA, CDR2 YNFKEQ. The sample was peripheral blood, taken 28 days after the second AZD1222 dose. The clonotype was recovered from an adult who received the AZD1222 COVID-19 vaccine. This chain links TRBV4-2 with TRBJ2-1; 9 nucleotides align to TRBD2. The CDR3 DNA reads as TGTGCCAGCAGCCAGGGAAGCCCGGGACTAGCTTATGAGCAGTTCTTC. Protein sequence: CASSQGSPGLAYEQFF.